Sequencing of this T cell receptor beta chain was carried out in a study of T cells expressing NK-cell markers. Study in general: Serological testing identified seven of the eight sequenced donors as HCMV-seropositive and one as seronegative. Study-wide results and limits: One observes that, in several donors, these clonotypes were also the leading ones within the CD3+CD56-NKG2C+ fraction. In a group of 5 or 6 donors, dominant NKG2C+ clonotypes represented roughly 1.0-7.0% of CD8+ T cells.

TCRdb re-called the 5' RACE reads and shows each CDR3 protein once, DNA omitted. Its table lists 350,000 to 450,000 distinct CDR3 sequences. Points on this clonotype: What it binds is unknown.

The origin of this receptor is a man aged 18-69 years in good health. The sequencing sample was made of blood T cells: a sorted CD56 or NKG2C T cell subset, CD4+ or CD8+ T cells, or bulk PBMC T cells (not recorded which).

This chain's CDR3 is CASSLRRGKGPYEQYF. This rearrangement joins TRBV11-2 to TRBJ2-7; TCRdb reports TRBD1, a call that lacks DNA to check it against. Germline V CDR1 and CDR2: SGHAT, FQNNGV. This CDR3 has 16 residues. Together with reference TRBV11-2 and TRBJ2-7, the CDR3 gives the full variable domain: EAGVAQSPRYKIIEKRQSVAFWCNPISGHATLYWYQQILGQGPKLLIQFQNNGVVDDSQLPKDRFSAERLKGVDSTLKIQPAKLEDSAVYLCASSLRRGKGPYEQYFGPGTRLTVT.